The 11 T cell receptor beta chains below all came from one sample that was sequenced in a study of blood T cell repertoires in COVID-19. Some clones are missing from TCRdb's copy, which holds only in-frame ones; the method was immunoSEQ multiplex PCR. Of roughly 42,000 clones in the sample, around 90% are singletons; the top ten hold about 2.8%. The sequencing sample was made of peripheral blood. Receptor source: a man aged 45 to 65 with active COVID-19.

V gene TRBV4-3 combines with J gene TRBJ1-4; D not certain. Germline V gene sequence: CDR1 LGHNA, CDR2 YSLEER. There are 16 residues in the CDR3. Trimming took off 0 bases at V and 8 bases at J, with 16 bases between the two ends. The CDR3 is CASSQDTGPGREKLFF. In DNA, the CDR3 is TGCGCCAGCAGCCAAGATACCGGACCGGGGAGAGAAAAACTGTTTTTT.

The chain is built from TRBV6-5 and TRBJ1-2, with 7 positions matching TRBD1. Germline trimming cut 7 bases from V and 1 base from J; bases unmatched to any gene: 9. Germline V gene lookup returns CDR1 MNHEY and CDR2 SVGAGI. CDR3 length: 15 amino acids. The CDR3 sequence: CASTWGTALNYGYTF. CDR3 DNA: TGTGCCAGCACGTGGGGGACAGCACTTAACTATGGCTACACCTTC.

The rearrangement uses TRBV6-5 and TRBJ1-6; TRBD1 might be the D (6 bases). The germline CDR1 and CDR2 sequences are MNHEY and SVGAGI. V lost 6 bases and J 7 bases, leaving 10 bases between the germline ends. This CDR3 is built from 13 residues. DNA of the CDR3: TGTGCCAGCAGGAAAACAGGGAATTCACCCCTCCACTTT. Encoded protein: CASRKTGNSPLHF.

CDR3 in DNA: TGTGCCAGCAGTGAAAGTTTAGGAGACTCTGGAAACACCATATATTTT. It translates to CASSESLGDSGNTIYF. The rearrangement uses TRBV2 and TRBJ1-3; the D is unclear. The CDR3 contains 16 residues. The V end lost 2 bases, the J end lost 0 bases, and 11 bases lay between the germline ends. CDR1 SNHLY and CDR2 FYNNEI come from the germline V gene. Combining the CDR3 with reference TRBV2 and TRBJ1-3 gives the whole variable domain EPEVTQTPSHQVTQMGQEVILRCVPISNHLYFYWYRQILGQKVEFLVSFYNNEISEKSEIFDDQFSVERPDGSNFTLKIRSTKLEDSAMYFCASSESLGDSGNTIYFGEGSWLTVV.

This chain uses TRBV6-5 with TRBJ2-3; TRBD1 might be the D (6 bases). The V gene's germline CDR1 is MNHEY and CDR2 SVGAGI. The CDR3 consists of 14 residues. Trimming stripped 7 bases from V and 2 bases from J, with 13 bases between. As DNA, the CDR3 is TGTGCCAGCACAGGGGAATTACTCACAGATACGCAGTATTTT. Protein sequence: CASTGELLTDTQYF.

This clone occurred a few times. In DNA, the CDR3 is TGTGCCAGCAGCTTAGGTGGGGGGGCCTACAATGAGCAGTTCTTC. This encodes CASSLGGGAYNEQFF. The chain couples TRBV11-2 to TRBJ2-1, with TRBD2 matching 7 bases. The CDR3 sequence is 15 residues long. V dropped 1 base and J dropped 2; count of bases not matched to a gene: 2. CDR1 and CDR2 from the germline V gene are SGHAT and FQNNGV. The whole variable domain, remainder taken from reference TRBV11-2 and TRBJ2-1, is EAGVAQSPRYKIIEKRQSVAFWCNPISGHATLYWYQQILGQGPKLLIQFQNNGVVDDSQLPKDRFSAERLKGVDSTLKIQPAKLEDSAVYLCASSLGGGAYNEQFFGPGTRLTVL.

The chain links TRBV5-1 to TRBJ1-2; TRBD1 aligns across 7 bases. V lost 2 bases, J lost 11 bases, and 15 bases stayed unmatched. CDR3 length: 15 residues. Germline V gives CDR1 SGHRS, CDR2 YFSETQ. CDR3 coding DNA: TGCGCCAGCAGCTTCGGACAGGCCCAGGGAAGTAGGTACACCTTC. It translates to CASSFGQAQGSRYTF.

This clone was counted once. CDR3 in DNA: TGCGCCAGCAGCCCACCCGTGGGGAGGGATGCTTTCTTT. This codes for CASSPPVGRDAFF. The chain carries TRBV4-1 and TRBJ1-1; D gene ambiguous. The CDR3 contains 13 residues. Trimming left V 4 bases short and J 11 bases short, with 17 bases between. Germline lookup yields CDR1 MGHRA and CDR2 YSYEKL.

The chain employs TRBV12-5 and TRBJ2-7; TRBD1 agrees at 11 bases. The CDR3 is 18 amino acids. Trimming at V came to 1 base and at J to 2 bases, leaving 10 bases not matched to a gene. Germline CDR1 LGHNT, CDR2 FRNRAP. CDR3 loop: CASGLATGTGGIPYEQYF. In nucleotides, the CDR3 is TGTGCTAGTGGTTTGGCCACCGGGACAGGGGGGATCCCCTACGAGCAGTACTTC.

The chain combines TRBV6-6 with TRBJ1-1; D remains unclear. From germline, CDR1 is MNHNY and CDR2 SVGAGI (reference sequence). Between the trimmed V and J ends, which lost 5 bases and 0 bases, there was a span of 16 bases. This CDR3 has 16 amino acids. The CDR3 here is CASSHPRGSMNTEAFF. CDR3 coding DNA: TGTGCCAGCAGTCACCCCCGGGGATCGATGAACACTGAAGCTTTCTTT.

J is TRBJ1-3 and V is TRBV19; D not resolved. V gave up 7 bases and J gave up 8 bases, with 15 bases separating them. Germline V lookup: CDR1 LNHDA, CDR2 SQIVND (reference sequence). This CDR3 is built from 13 residues. CDR3 residues: CASTDGRRDTIYF. The DNA for the CDR3 is TGTGCCAGTACCGACGGCCGCCGGGACACCATATATTTT.